This entry concerns a single T cell receptor (beta chain). Germline CDR1 reads PRHDT; CDR2 reads FYEKMQ (reference sequence). With 5 bases removed from V and 4 bases from J, the gap between germline ends came to 8 bases. The length of the CDR3 is 12 residues. The authors' processing: Reference gene primer amplification yielded estimated nucleated cell counts. The repertoire was sequenced with immunoSEQ multiplex PCR; TCRdb's copy has only in-frame clones and lacks some. The V and J calls and clone size were taken over from that table, and D and trimming were inferred from the DNA. The table lists 250,000 or so clones, about nine tenths of them singletons. Participant-given clinical history determined each cohort assignment. For recovered donors of Cohort 3, there were two negative PCRs, clearance, or symptom resolution. The sample belongs to a study of blood T cell repertoires in COVID-19.

J is TRBJ1-2 and V is TRBV13; no reliable D call. Sequencing used PBMCs or T cells enriched from blood (not recorded which). This clonotype was obtained from a man in his forties who had recovered from COVID-19. DNA for the CDR3: TGTGCCAGCAGCACTCAAATCTATGGCTACACCTTC. It is translated as CASSTQIYGYTF.